Sequencing of this TCR beta chain was carried out in a study of cytomegalovirus exposure and HLA in healthy donors (dated by TCRdb to 2015 to 2018). Looking at the study overall: In an earlier analysis of several hundred of the donors, about 270 Gb of sequence data and 100 million or so unique TCR beta sequences from about 179 million T cells were reported. The number of typed donors differed by locus: about 620-630 for A, B, C, DRB1 and DQB1; 500 to 550 for DQA1; some 610 for DPA1; and some 430 for DPB1. The study profiled the T cell repertoires of 666 subjects by immunosequencing and related them to cytomegalovirus serostatus. The aim of the study was to test whether cataloging public T cell receptors could identify signatures of past pathogen exposure. In a later analysis, previously published TCR beta repertoires from 500 to 750 donors were re-analyzed and high-resolution HLA genotyping was added so that TCR occurrence patterns could be studied. Rather than drawing on any new phenotypic data, the later analysis identified candidate immune exposures from TCR beta sequences and the way those sequences occurred across donors. An early release covering some 640 HLA-typed donors comprised about 320 gigabases of sequencing data and around 80 million unique TCR sequences. In addition to the first cohort of 666 subjects, a separate validation cohort of 120 different subjects was used. A later genetic analysis used genome-wide SNP genotypes for about 65% of the roughly 670 donors, treating that subset as a discovery cohort. Because of strong linkage in the cohort, roughly five DR-DQ haplotypes were treated as single units for association and clustering. Among about 410 genotyped donors of the cohort, an average of roughly 230,000 unique TCR beta nucleotide sequences was sequenced per donor, of which roughly 18% were non-productive. Alongside the repertoire data, information on donor age, sex, ethnicity and CMV serostatus was compiled. Every discovery cohort repertoire had been produced on one sequencing platform. The genetic ancestry cluster associated with self-reported Caucasian donors included approximately 85% of the roughly 360 genotyped donors. To predict cytomegalovirus infection status, the study combined high-throughput TCR immunosequencing, statistical association of individual TCRs with disease status, and machine learning. HLA typing covered class I and class II loci at four-digit resolution. An earlier analysis of around 580 of the donors used high-throughput TCR beta sequencing to judge whether each TCR beta V gene segment behaved as functional or pseudogenic.

In total, approximately 690 healthy bone marrow donors made up the cohort. At the time of sampling, all cohort members were nominally healthy, though unrecorded immune exposures were likely present. Of the 700 or so cohort members, around 290 had a positive CMV serostatus and roughly 370 had a negative one, while no CMV serostatus was recorded for the donor. Every donor gave a peripheral blood sample, and the peripheral blood mononuclear cells from that sample were used for TCR beta sequencing. Genomic DNA extraction from the blood cell samples was performed with the Qiagen DNeasy Blood Extraction Kit. The method was the immunoSEQ multiplex PCR assay. A mixture of 60 forward primers for TCR Vbeta segments and 13 reverse primers for TCR Jbeta segments was used in the multiplex PCR. The CDR3 region of rearranged TCR beta genes was amplified from genomic DNA by a multiplex PCR assay. On the Illumina HiSeq System, the amplified TCR beta libraries were sequenced as 87-base-pair reads. The original methods were these. A later analysis tallied some 79 million unique TCR beta chains across the 700 or so repertoires, and about 12 million of those chains were shared by two or more donors. Raw reads were error-corrected and collapsed into unique sequences by a nearest-neighbor algorithm in which closely related sequences were merged to remove PCR and sequencing errors. Alignment of CDR3 sequences to IMGT reference sequences was used to assign V, D and J gene segments. For a sequence to be retained, a match of at least six nucleotides to both a V gene segment and a J gene segment was required. Rearrangements were classified as productive when the CDR3 lacked stop codons and remained in frame with V and J, and all other rearrangements were classified as non-productive. Following IMGT convention, CDR3 was defined as the stretch from the second conserved V-encoded cysteine up to the conserved J-encoded phenylalanine. The earlier analysis of a few hundred of the donors excluded sequences that lacked an unambiguous match to a single V gene segment. An earlier analysis of 500 to 600 of the donors classified V segments as functional when productive rearrangements were above 56.7% and as segregating when the standard deviation between donors was above 5%. To diagnose cytomegalovirus status from the catalog of TCR beta chain sequences, a statistical classification framework was built. In a later analysis, TCR nucleotide sequences were compared against IMGT/GENE-DB human TR gene sequences so that V and J genes could be assigned. A later analysis assigned CDR3 sequences and most-parsimonious VDJ recombination scenarios with the TCRdist pipeline. A later analysis defined each TCR beta chain by its CDR3 amino acid sequence plus V-gene family, and excluded reads lacking a unique V-gene family. A later analysis removed roughly 590 highly shared, low-generation-probability nucleotide sequences to deal with suspected cross-contamination and a sequencing artifact. A later analysis calculated a clonal expansion index for each public chain from normalized within-repertoire ranks of inferred template counts. A later analysis computed generation probabilities with a VDJ recombination model fitted to out-of-frame rearrangements, and checked the results against IGoR. A later analysis scored TCR-TCR, TCR-HLA and TCR-CMV co-occurrence with hypergeometric tests, applying a repertoire-size bias correction to TCR pairs. In a later analysis, false discovery rates were estimated by permuting HLA or CMV assignments 20 times. In a later analysis, co-occurring TCRs were grouped using DBSCAN, and TCRdist sequence similarity was added for clustering within HLA-allele-positive subsets. For co-occurrence clustering, repertoires with fewer than 30,000 or more than 120,000 public chains were excluded, along with roughly 5 repertoires with anomalous nucleotide sharing. TCRdb's version of the immuneACCESS table is confined to in-frame rearrangements and falls short of the full clone set. An unresolved V gene accounts for under half of the shortfall where checked; the remainder is of unknown origin. V, J and clone size derive from that table, while D and trimming were established from the DNA sequence. Recorded for this sample are 55,000 to 65,000 clones; about 83% of them occurred a single time. The ten largest clones add up to 1.6% of the sample.

Based on its abundance in the sample, this clone is medium-sized (0.01 to 0.1%). What antigen it recognizes has not been identified. Base quality data are lacking; no much larger clone is found one base away. Overall results and qualifications from the work: In a later analysis, around 15,000 TCR beta sequences were associated with specific HLA alleles at a false discovery rate of 0.05. Linkage disequilibrium might explain the correlated functional status among segregating V segments, but an unknown experimental factor could not be ruled out. A further reported finding was that TCR beta sequences accurately predicted the HLA-A and HLA-B alleles for most subjects in the first cohort. Most CMV-associated TCR beta chains appeared to be HLA-restricted in a later analysis, and the HLA associations seemed to be driven largely by CMV exposure. Most TCR sequences were observed very rarely across donors, whereas some public TCRs were present in many individuals. A group of highly shared sequence variants was considered likely to be a technical artifact of the sequencing pipeline. Because HLA typing was missing for some donors at each locus, association tests included only the typed subset. In both the original and validation cohorts, the classifier was reported to diagnose cytomegalovirus status with high specificity and sensitivity. Only TCR beta chains were sequenced in this cohort, and the absence of alpha or paired-chain data limited detectable features. A later analysis found that TCR association rates varied across HLA loci, with DRB1 alleles showing the most associated TCRs and HLA-C alleles the fewest. The study listed 150 to 200 TCR beta chains as associated with cytomegalovirus. V-gene and J-gene trimming of TCR beta chains was associated with a missense DCLRE1C variant in a later genetic analysis, and the association was replicated in an independent cohort. Presence/absence analyses assumed roughly uniform sequencing depth across donors, an assumption that may not hold. Broadly in line with IMGT annotations, most TCR beta V segments showed up in productive rearrangements about 90% or about 30% of the time in an earlier analysis of roughly 590 of the donors. In a later analysis, HLA-associated TCR beta chains were found to be more clonally expanded and to have lower generation probabilities than equally common non-associated chains. The authors suggested that the approach could potentially be extended to other disease states and immunological phenotypes. A later genetic analysis reported fewer N-insertions in productive TCRs among donors in an Asian-associated ancestry cluster than the roughly 690-donor mean. A few of the identified cytomegalovirus-associated TCR beta chains were confirmed in vitro to be specific for cytomegalovirus antigens. Immune exposure information for the cohort was limited to CMV serostatus. Because the 87-base-pair reads could not distinguish some IMGT-functional V segments, including TRBV6-2 and TRBV6-3, those segments were excluded. Assigning TCR associations to individual alleles was difficult when HLA alleles, especially DR and DQ, strongly co-occurred. Because counts were too low, approximately 18 rarely observed V segments, including chromosome 9 orphons, were excluded from the earlier analysis of some 540 of the donors. According to a later analysis, parvovirus B19, influenza, CMV and Epstein-Barr virus appeared linked to several top co-occurrence clusters.

Counted from cysteine to phenylalanine, this CDR3 has 15 amino acids. Left in the record is the CDR3 DNA by itself, 45 bases read in frame from the first base. V is reduced by 6 bases and J by 3 bases, leaving a spacing of 14 bases between them. The germline V gene supplies CDR1 LGHNA and CDR2 YNFKEQ. The TCR comes from a human donor in good health. The sequence is built from TRBV4-2 and TRBJ2-2; possibly the D gene is TRBD2, per 5 matching bases. Sequencing used PBMCs. The DNA sequence is TGTGCCAGCAGTCCACTTACTAGTGACACCGGGGAGCTGTTTTTT. Its amino acids are CASSPLTSDTGELFF.